What follows are 27 T cell receptor beta chains derived from one specimen sequenced in a study of blood T cell repertoires in COVID-19. Clones were read by immunoSEQ multiplex PCR, and TCRdb kept only the in-frame ones, dropping some. The sample gives approximately 170,000 clones, around 85% of which show up once; about 1.2% is in the top ten. The sample was peripheral blood. The receptor set was obtained from a man aged 55 to 70 who had recovered from COVID-19.

The chain has TRBV11-2 and TRBJ2-5; TRBD2 agrees at 7 bases. Germline V gene lookup returns CDR1 SGHAT and CDR2 FQNNGV. J gave up 1 base and V 3 bases, and 8 bases lay outside the gene matches. There are 16 residues in the CDR3. The CDR3: CASSFPQPGGQETQYF. The CDR3 DNA reads as TGTGCCAGCAGCTTCCCGCAACCGGGGGGCCAAGAGACCCAGTACTTC.

About this clone: Other DNA sequences from this sample encode an identical CDR3 as well. This chain connects TRBV5-1 to TRBJ1-1; 7 bases map to TRBD1. Trimming took 4 bases from V and 4 from J; bases not matched to a gene: 7. The CDR3 is made up of 14 amino acids. The V gene's germline CDR1 is SGHRS and CDR2 YFSETQ. CDR3 amino acids: CASSPGTEGTEAFF. The CDR3 DNA reads TGCGCCAGCAGCCCTGGGACAGAGGGCACTGAAGCTTTCTTT.

This rearrangement joins TRBV6-5 to TRBJ2-1; 10 bases map to TRBD2. Losses at the gene ends were 6 bases for V and 8 bases for J; bases not matched to a gene: 10. Germline-derived CDR1 and CDR2 are MNHEY and SVGAGI. CDR3 length equals 15 residues. The DNA for the CDR3 is TGTGCCAGCAGCCCAATTAGCGGGGGGCGGGATGAGCAGTTCTTC. It codes for CASSPISGGRDEQFF.

The chain has TRBV19 and TRBJ1-1; 7 nucleotides agree with TRBD1. The junction had 3 bases not matched to a gene; V was cut back by 6 bases and J by 2 bases. The CDR3 extends over 13 amino acids. Germline CDR1 is LNHDA and CDR2 is SQIVND (reference sequence). The DNA for the CDR3 is TGTGCCAGTAGCAGGGGGGTTAACACTGAAGCTTTCTTT. Its translation is CASSRGVNTEAFF.

This chain uses TRBV6-5 with TRBJ2-1, with 7 nucleotides matching TRBD1. The CDR3 runs to 13 residues. J gave up 10 bases and V 6 bases, and 9 bases lay outside the gene matches. From germline, CDR1 is MNHEY and CDR2 SVGAGI. The CDR3 nucleotides read TGTGCCAGCAGCCCGACAGGGATAAACGAGCAGTTCTTC. It translates to CASSPTGINEQFF.

J is TRBJ1-2 and V is TRBV19; 10 nucleotides line up with TRBD1. Germline V CDR1 and CDR2: LNHDA, SQIVND (reference sequence). V was clipped by 7 bases and J by 1 base; unmatched bases: 9. The CDR3 length is 16 residues. The CDR3 spells CASTSDRGVGNYGYTF. CDR3 DNA sequence: TGTGCCAGTACCTCGGACAGGGGGGTCGGTAACTATGGCTACACCTTC.

The CDR3 DNA is TGTGCCAGCAGCCGGTGGACTAGCGGGAGCACAGATACGCAGTATTTT. Translation gives CASSRWTSGSTDTQYF. V gene TRBV3-1 (or the pseudogene TRBV3-2) combines with J gene TRBJ2-3; 11 bases agree with TRBD2. Germline CDR1 LGHDT, CDR2 YNNKEL (reference sequence). This CDR3 is 16 amino acids long. J was trimmed by 0 bases and V by 4 bases; bases with no gene match: 3.

V is TRBV5-4 and J is TRBJ2-1, with D possibly being TRBD2 (5 bases). The CDR3 contains 15 residues. V shed 4 bases and J shed 9 bases, with 20 bases lying between them. Germline V gene data show CDR1 as SGHNT and CDR2 as YYREEE (reference sequence). CDR3 sequence reads: CASSLHEGGGSEQFF. CDR3 in DNA: TGTGCCAGCAGCCTCCACGAGGGTGGTGGTAGTGAGCAGTTCTTC.

The chain links TRBV25-1 to TRBJ1-3; TRBD1 is a possible D gene (6 bases). Germline CDR1 is MGHDK and CDR2 is SYGVNS. The V end lost 4 bases, the J end lost 4 bases, and 8 bases lay between the germline ends. The CDR3 contains 13 residues. The CDR3, as DNA: TGTGCCAGCAGTGCGACAGGAGGAAACACCATATATTTT. Translating gives CASSATGGNTIYF.

The rearrangement links TRBV3-1 (or the pseudogene TRBV3-2) to TRBJ2-1; D may be TRBD2 (6 bases). The germline gives CDR1 LGHDT, CDR2 YNNKEL (reference sequence). V was pared by 3 bases and J by 4 bases, with 16 bases between. CDR3 length: 16 amino acids. The CDR3 sequence is CASSHLSGLLYNEQFF. In DNA form, the CDR3 reads TGTGCCAGCAGCCATCTCTCGGGACTGCTATACAATGAGCAGTTCTTC.

V gene TRBV7-3 combines with J gene TRBJ2-7, with 7 nucleotides matching TRBD1. J gave up 4 bases and V 0 bases, and 9 bases lay outside the gene matches. The CDR3 contains 16 residues. Germline V gene data show CDR1 as SGHTA and CDR2 as FQGTGA. The CDR3 DNA sequence: TGTGCCAGCAGCTTAACAGGGGACAGCGGAAGTTACGAGCAGTACTTC. Translating it yields CASSLTGDSGSYEQYF.

The J gene is TRBJ2-5, the V gene TRBV15; 7 bases are shared with TRBD1. Germline lookup yields CDR1 LNHNV and CDR2 YYDKDF (reference sequence). The CDR3 sequence is 15 residues long. V lost 5 bases, J lost 2 bases, and 8 bases stayed unmatched. The CDR3 protein is CATSPRTGRQETQYF. The CDR3 DNA reads as TGTGCCACCAGCCCTAGGACAGGCCGTCAAGAGACCCAGTACTTC. Full variable domain (outside the CDR3, taken from reference TRBV15 and TRBJ2-5): DAMVIQNPRYQVTQFGKPVTLSCSQTLNHNVMYWYQQKSSQAPKLLFHYYDKDFNNEADTPDNFQSRRPNTSFCFLDIRSPGLGDTAMYLCATSPRTGRQETQYFGPGTRLLVL.

V and J are TRBV2 and TRBJ1-2, with D perhaps matching TRBD1 (6 bases). CDR3 length: 13 residues. The V gene's germline CDR1 is SNHLY and CDR2 FYNNEI. Trimming took off 10 bases at V and 11 bases at J, with 23 bases between the two ends. Here the CDR3 reads CATLIVGQLRYTF. CDR3 in DNA: TGTGCCACACTAATCGTTGGACAGCTCAGGTACACCTTC.

The rearrangement uses TRBV11-2 and TRBJ1-5, with D unresolved. The V end lost 5 bases, the J end lost 0 bases, and 5 bases lay between the germline ends. The CDR3 covers 13 residues. Germline CDR1 is SGHAT and CDR2 is FQNNGV. The CDR3 protein is CASSLSSNQPQHF. CDR3 nucleotide sequence: TGTGCCAGCAGCCTATCTAGCAATCAGCCCCAGCATTTT.

The V call is TRBV6-2 or TRBV6-3, the J call TRBJ2-5; 10 nucleotides line up with TRBD2. The V segment lost 0 bases and the J segment 5 bases; nucleotides outside the gene matches: 6. The germline CDR1 and CDR2 sequences are MNHEY and SVGEGT. The length of the CDR3 is 16 residues. The CDR3 sequence: CASSYSSGGSSETQYF. The CDR3 DNA sequence: TGTGCCAGCAGTTACTCTAGCGGGGGGTCGTCGGAGACCCAGTACTTC.

This chain connects TRBV27 to TRBJ1-2, with D tentatively TRBD1 (6 bases). This CDR3 contains 14 residues. Germline V gene sequence: CDR1 MNHEY, CDR2 SMNVEV (reference sequence). V lost 6 bases, J lost 4 bases, and 15 bases lay in between. In nucleotides, the CDR3 is TGTGCCAGCAGAGCAGGGGCTCTTACCTATGGCTACACCTTC. Its protein product is CASRAGALTYGYTF.

This chain uses TRBV30 with TRBJ2-7, with D possibly matching TRBD2 (6 bases). The V gene's germline CDR1 is GTSNPN and CDR2 SVGIG (reference sequence). Trimming took 2 bases from V and 12 from J, leaving 26 bases between them. The CDR3 spans 15 residues. CDR3 DNA: TGTGCCTGGAGTCCCAAGGGAGGTGGGGCCGATACCGGGTACTTC. It translates to CAWSPKGGGADTGYF.

This rearrangement joins TRBV5-5 to TRBJ2-7; TRBD1 agrees at 11 bases. Looked up from germline, CDR1 is SGHKS and CDR2 is YYEKEE (reference sequence). After removal of 3 bases from V and 2 bases from J, the junction contained 1 base not matched to a gene. The length of the CDR3 is 14 residues. CDR3 nucleotides: TGTGCCAGCAGCTGGGGACAGGGGGCCTACGAGCAGTACTTC. Protein sequence: CASSWGQGAYEQYF.

This chain uses TRBV20-1 with TRBJ2-7; D perhaps matches TRBD1 (5 bases). This CDR3 is built from 11 residues. Germline V CDR1 and CDR2: DFQATT, SNEGSKA (reference sequence). The V end lost 6 bases, the J end lost 4 bases, and 10 bases lay between the germline ends. The CDR3 sequence is CSALTEYEQYF. CDR3 bases: TGCAGTGCCCTGACAGAGTACGAGCAGTACTTC.

This clone was seen only once. This sequence joins TRBV2 and TRBJ2-2; D remains ambiguous. The CDR3 is made up of 14 amino acids. Germline CDR1 is SNHLY and CDR2 is FYNNEI. V was shortened by 4 bases and J by 4 bases, with 10 bases between the two germline ends. CDR3 coding DNA: TGTGCCAGCAGTGTATACAGCAGCACCGGGGAGCTGTTTTTT. It yields the protein CASSVYSSTGELFF.

The sample holds one count of this clone. The chain employs TRBV18 and TRBJ2-3, with 8 bases identical to TRBD1. The CDR3 contains 14 residues. Germline V lookup: CDR1 KGHSH, CDR2 LQKENI. V trimming: 0 bases; J trimming: 9 bases; junction bases outside the gene matches: 5. This CDR3 is CASSPPDRAQTQYF. DNA for the CDR3: TGTGCCAGCTCACCACCGGACAGGGCTCAGACGCAGTATTTT.

The chain couples TRBV27 to TRBJ2-7; no reliable D call. V dropped 2 bases and J dropped 2 bases, with 10 bases sitting between them. The CDR3 consists of 14 residues. Germline lookup yields CDR1 MNHEY and CDR2 SMNVEV (reference sequence). DNA for the CDR3: TGTGCCAGCAGTTTACGAAGCATGCCCTACGAGCAGTACTTC. Translated: CASSLRSMPYEQYF.

The count of this clone is one. The chain joins TRBV7-6 to TRBJ2-3, with 9 bases that match TRBD2. CDR1 and CDR2 (germline): SGHVS, FNYEAQ. Germline trimming cut 5 bases from V and 6 bases from J; bases unmatched to any gene: 15. This CDR3 is 17 amino acids long. Here the CDR3 reads CASSPRGFGGGADTQYF. CDR3 DNA sequence: TGTGCCAGCAGCCCGCGGGGGTTTGGCGGGGGGGCGGATACGCAGTATTTT.

The chain joins TRBV7-2 to TRBJ1-6; 7 nucleotides align to TRBD1. Trimming took 5 bases from V and 4 from J; bases not matched to a gene: 2. CDR3 length equals 14 residues. Germline CDR1 is SGHTA and CDR2 is FQGNSA. The CDR3 sequence is CASSEGQYNSPLHF. The DNA of the CDR3 is TGTGCCAGCAGCGAGGGACAGTATAATTCACCCCTCCACTTT.

The chain carries TRBV19 and TRBJ2-7; D unresolved. This CDR3 contains 13 residues. Germline values: CDR1 LNHDA, CDR2 SQIVND (reference sequence). Trimming cost V 1 base and J 2 bases, with 6 bases left between them. The CDR3 coding sequence is TGTGCCAGTAGTATAGGCGGAGCCTACGAGCAGTACTTC. Protein product: CASSIGGAYEQYF.

The rearrangement joins TRBV2 to TRBJ2-5, with TRBD2 matching over 7 bases. Germline V gene data show CDR1 as SNHLY and CDR2 as FYNNEI. V lost 8 bases to trimming and J lost 6 bases; unmatched junction nucleotides: 9. The CDR3 spans 13 residues. The CDR3 sequence is CASGGDNRKTQYF. CDR3 in DNA: TGTGCCAGCGGGGGGGATAATAGGAAGACCCAGTACTTC.

The rearrangement joins TRBV2 to TRBJ1-2; unclear D gene. Germline V gene sequence: CDR1 SNHLY, CDR2 FYNNEI. The CDR3 consists of 13 residues. Trimming removed 3 bases from V and 6 bases from J, with 11 bases in between. CDR3 in amino acids: CASSEEVEHGYTF. Written as DNA, the CDR3 is TGTGCCAGCAGTGAGGAGGTCGAACATGGCTACACCTTC.